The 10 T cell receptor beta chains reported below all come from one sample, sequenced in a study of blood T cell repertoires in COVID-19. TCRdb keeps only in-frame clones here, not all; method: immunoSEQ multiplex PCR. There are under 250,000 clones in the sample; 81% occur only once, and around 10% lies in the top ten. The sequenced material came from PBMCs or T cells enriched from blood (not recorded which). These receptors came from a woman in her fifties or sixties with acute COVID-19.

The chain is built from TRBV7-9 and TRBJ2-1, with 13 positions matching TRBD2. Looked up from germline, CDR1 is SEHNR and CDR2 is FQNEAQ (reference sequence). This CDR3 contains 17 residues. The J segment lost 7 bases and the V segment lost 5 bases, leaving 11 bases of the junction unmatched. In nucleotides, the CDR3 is TGTGCCAGCAGCACGGGACTAGCGGGGTCACGCGAGAATGAGCAGTTCTTC. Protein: CASSTGLAGSRENEQFF. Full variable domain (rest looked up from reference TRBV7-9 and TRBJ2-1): DTGVSQNPRHKITKRGQNVTFRCDPISEHNRLYWYRQTLGQGPEFLTYFQNEAQLEKSRLLSDRFSAERPKGSFSTLEIQRTEQGDSAMYLCASSTGLAGSRENEQFFGPGTRLTVL.

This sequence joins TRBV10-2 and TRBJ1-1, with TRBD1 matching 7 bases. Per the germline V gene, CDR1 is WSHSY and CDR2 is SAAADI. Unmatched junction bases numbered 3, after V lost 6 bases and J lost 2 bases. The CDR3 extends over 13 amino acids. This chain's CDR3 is CASRGQRNTEAFF. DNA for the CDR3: TGCGCCAGCAGGGGACAGCGAAACACTGAAGCTTTCTTT.

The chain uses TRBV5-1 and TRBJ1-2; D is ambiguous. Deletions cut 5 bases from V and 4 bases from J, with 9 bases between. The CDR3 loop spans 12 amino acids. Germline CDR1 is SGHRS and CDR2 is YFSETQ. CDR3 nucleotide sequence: TGCGCCAGCAGAGAAAACAGCTATGGCTACACCTTC. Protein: CASRENSYGYTF.

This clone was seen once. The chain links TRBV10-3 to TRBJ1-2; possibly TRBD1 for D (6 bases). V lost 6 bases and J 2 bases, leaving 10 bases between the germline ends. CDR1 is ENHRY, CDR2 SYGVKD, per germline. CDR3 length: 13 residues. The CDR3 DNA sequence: TGTGCCATCAGGGACAGAGAGAACTATGGCTACACCTTC. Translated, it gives CAIRDRENYGYTF.

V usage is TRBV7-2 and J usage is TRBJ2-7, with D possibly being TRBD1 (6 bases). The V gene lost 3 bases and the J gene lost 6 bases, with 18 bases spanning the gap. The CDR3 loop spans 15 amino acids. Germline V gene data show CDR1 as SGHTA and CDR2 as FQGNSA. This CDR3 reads CASSLGQLGTSEQYF. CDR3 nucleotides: TGTGCCAGCAGCTTGGGACAACTAGGGACCAGCGAGCAGTACTTC.

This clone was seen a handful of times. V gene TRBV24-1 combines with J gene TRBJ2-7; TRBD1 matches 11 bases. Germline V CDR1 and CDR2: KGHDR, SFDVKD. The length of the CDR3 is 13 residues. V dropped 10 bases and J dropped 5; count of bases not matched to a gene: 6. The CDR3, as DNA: TGTGCCACGAGGGGACAGGGGGACGACGAGCAGTACTTC. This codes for CATRGQGDDEQYF.

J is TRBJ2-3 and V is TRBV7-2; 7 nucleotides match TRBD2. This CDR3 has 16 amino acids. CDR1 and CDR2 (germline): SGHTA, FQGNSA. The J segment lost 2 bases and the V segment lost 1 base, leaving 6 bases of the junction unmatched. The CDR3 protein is CASSLGYGGNTDTQYF. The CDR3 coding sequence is TGTGCCAGCAGCTTAGGCTACGGGGGGAACACAGATACGCAGTATTTT. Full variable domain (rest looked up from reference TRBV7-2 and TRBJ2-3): GAGVSQSPSNKVTEKGKDVELRCDPISGHTALYWYRQSLGQGLEFLIYFQGNSAPDKSGLPSDRFSAERTGGSVSTLTIQRTQQEDSAVYLCASSLGYGGNTDTQYFGPGTRLTVL.

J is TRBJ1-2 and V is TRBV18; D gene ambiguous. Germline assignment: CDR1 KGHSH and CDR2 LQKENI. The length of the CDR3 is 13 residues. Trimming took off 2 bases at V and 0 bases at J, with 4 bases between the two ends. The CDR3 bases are TGTGCCAGCTCACCAAACACTAACTATGGCTACACCTTC. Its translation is CASSPNTNYGYTF.

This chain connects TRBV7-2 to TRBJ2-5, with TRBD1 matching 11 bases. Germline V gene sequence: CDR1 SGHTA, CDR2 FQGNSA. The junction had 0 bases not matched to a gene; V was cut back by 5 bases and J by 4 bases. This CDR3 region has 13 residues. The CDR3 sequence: CASSGTGGETQYF. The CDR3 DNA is TGTGCCAGCAGCGGGACAGGGGGAGAGACCCAGTACTTC.

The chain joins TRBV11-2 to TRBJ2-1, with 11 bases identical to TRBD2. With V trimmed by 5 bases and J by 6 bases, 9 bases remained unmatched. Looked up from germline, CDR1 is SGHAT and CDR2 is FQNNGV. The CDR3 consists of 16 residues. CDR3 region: CASSRLAGGPGNEQFF. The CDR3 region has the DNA TGTGCCAGCAGCCGTTTAGCGGGGGGGCCCGGCAATGAGCAGTTCTTC.